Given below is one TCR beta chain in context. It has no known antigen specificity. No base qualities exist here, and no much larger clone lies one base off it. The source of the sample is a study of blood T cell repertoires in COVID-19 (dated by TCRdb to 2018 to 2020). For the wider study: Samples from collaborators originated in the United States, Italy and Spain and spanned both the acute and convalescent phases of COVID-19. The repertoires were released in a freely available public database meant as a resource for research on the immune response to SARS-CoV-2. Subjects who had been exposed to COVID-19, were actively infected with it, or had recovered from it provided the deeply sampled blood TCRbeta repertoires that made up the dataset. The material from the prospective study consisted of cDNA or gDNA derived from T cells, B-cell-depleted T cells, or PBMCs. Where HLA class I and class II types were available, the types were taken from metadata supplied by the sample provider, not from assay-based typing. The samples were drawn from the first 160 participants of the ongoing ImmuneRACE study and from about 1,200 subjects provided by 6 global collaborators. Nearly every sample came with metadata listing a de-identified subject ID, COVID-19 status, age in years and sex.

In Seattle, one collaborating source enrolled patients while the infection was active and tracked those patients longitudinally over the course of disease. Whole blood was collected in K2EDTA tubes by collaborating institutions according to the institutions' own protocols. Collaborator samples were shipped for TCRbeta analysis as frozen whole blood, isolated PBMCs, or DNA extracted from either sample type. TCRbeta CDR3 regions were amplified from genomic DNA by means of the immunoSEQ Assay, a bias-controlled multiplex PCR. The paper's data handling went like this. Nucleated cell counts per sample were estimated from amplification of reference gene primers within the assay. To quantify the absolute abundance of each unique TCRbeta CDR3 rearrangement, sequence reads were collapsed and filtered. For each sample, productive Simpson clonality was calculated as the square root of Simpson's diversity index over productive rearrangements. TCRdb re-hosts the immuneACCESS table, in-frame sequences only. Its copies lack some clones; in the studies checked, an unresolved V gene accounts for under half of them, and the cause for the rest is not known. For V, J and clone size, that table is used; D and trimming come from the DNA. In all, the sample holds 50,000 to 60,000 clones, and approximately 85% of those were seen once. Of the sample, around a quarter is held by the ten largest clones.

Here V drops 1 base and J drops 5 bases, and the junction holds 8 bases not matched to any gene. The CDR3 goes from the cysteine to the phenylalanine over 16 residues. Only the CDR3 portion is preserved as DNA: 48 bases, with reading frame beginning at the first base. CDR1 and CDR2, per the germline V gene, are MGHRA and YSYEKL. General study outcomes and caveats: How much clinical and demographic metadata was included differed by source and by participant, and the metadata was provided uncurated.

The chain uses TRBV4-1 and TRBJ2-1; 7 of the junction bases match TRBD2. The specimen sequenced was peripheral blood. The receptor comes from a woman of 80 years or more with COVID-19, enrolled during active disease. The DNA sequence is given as TGCGCCAGCAGCCAAGTGAGGCGGGAGAGCGACAATGAGCAGTTCTTC. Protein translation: CASSQVRRESDNEQFF.